Here is one T cell receptor (beta chain) with its context. Its antigen is as yet unknown. The data were obtained in a study of OX40 agonist ivuxolimab in advanced cancers. Across the study: A mean age of roughly 60 years, range roughly 20 to 79, was recorded, and approximately 79% were male. In three patients, partial responses were observed, one with hepatocellular carcinoma and two with cutaneous melanoma.

Overall study findings and caveats: By week 6 at 0.1 to 3.0 mg/kg, blood CD4+ and CD8+ T cells had expanded clonally.

Produced via immunoSEQ multiplex PCR; TCRdb's table is partial and in-frame only. The sample includes some 50,000 clones, nearly 80% of them seen just once. The V gene lost 4 bases and the J gene lost 10 bases, with 12 bases spanning the gap. CDR3 length: 12 amino acids. In germline, CDR1 is SEHNR, CDR2 FQNEAQ (reference sequence). The receptor was isolated from an adult with an advanced solid tumor such as melanoma, head and neck, liver or kidney cancer. This material consisted of CD4+ or CD8+ T cells sorted from blood, taken in a trial of the OX40 agonist ivuxolimab. The rearrangement links TRBV7-9 to TRBJ2-3; D is uncertain. The CDR3 DNA is TGTGCCAGCAGCTCCGACACGAATCCGCAGTATTTT. This encodes CASSSDTNPQYF.